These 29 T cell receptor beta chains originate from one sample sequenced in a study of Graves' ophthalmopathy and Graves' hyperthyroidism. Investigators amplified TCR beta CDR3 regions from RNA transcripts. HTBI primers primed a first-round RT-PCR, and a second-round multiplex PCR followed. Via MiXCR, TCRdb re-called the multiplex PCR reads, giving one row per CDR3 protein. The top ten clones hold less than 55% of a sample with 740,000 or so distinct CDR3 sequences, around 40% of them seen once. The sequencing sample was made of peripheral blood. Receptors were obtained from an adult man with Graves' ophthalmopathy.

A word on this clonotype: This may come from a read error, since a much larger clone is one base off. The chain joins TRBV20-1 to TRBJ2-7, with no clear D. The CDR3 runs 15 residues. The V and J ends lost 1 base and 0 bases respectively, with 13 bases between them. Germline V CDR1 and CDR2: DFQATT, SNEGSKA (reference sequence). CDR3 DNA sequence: TGCAGTGCTAGAGCTTTCGGCTGGAGCTCCTACGAGCAGTACTTC. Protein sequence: CSARAFGWSSYEQYF.

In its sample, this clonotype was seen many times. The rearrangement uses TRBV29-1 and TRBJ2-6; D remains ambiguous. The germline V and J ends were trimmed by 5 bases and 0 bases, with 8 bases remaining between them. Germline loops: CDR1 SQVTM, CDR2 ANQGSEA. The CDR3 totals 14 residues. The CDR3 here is CSVIGDSGANVLTF. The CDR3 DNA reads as TGCAGCGTTATTGGTGACTCTGGGGCCAACGTCCTGACTTTC.

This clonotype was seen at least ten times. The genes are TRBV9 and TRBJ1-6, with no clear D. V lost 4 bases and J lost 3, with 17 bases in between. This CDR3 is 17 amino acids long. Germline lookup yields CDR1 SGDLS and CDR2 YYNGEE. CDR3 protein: CASSQDLQLNYNSPLHF. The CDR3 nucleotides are TGTGCCAGCAGCCAAGATTTACAGCTAAACTATAATTCACCCCTCCACTTT.

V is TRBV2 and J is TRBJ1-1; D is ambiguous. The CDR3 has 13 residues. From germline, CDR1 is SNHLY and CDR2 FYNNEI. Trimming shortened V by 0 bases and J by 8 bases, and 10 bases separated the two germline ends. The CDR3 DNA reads TGTGCCAGCAGTGAAGCTATGATTGGCGAAGCTTTCTTT. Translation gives CASSEAMIGEAFF.

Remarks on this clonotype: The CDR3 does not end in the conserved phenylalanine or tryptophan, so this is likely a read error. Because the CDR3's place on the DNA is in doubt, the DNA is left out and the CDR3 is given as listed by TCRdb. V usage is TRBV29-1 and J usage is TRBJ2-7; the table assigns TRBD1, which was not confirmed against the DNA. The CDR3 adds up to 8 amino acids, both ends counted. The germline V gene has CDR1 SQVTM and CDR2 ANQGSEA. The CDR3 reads CSVRGGCL.

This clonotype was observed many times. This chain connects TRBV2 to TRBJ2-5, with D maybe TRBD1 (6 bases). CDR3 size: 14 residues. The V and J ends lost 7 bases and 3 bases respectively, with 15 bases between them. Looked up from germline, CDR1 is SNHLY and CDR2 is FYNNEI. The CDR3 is CASTWAGEKETQYF. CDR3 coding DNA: TGTGCCAGCACCTGGGCAGGGGAGAAAGAGACCCAGTACTTC.

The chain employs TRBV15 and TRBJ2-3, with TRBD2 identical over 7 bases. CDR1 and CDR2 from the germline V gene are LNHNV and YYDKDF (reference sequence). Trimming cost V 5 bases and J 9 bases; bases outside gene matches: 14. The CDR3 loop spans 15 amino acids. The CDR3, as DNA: TGTGCCACCAGCGCACCGGGACTAACCACGGGGACGCAGTATTTT. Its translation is CATSAPGLTTGTQYF.

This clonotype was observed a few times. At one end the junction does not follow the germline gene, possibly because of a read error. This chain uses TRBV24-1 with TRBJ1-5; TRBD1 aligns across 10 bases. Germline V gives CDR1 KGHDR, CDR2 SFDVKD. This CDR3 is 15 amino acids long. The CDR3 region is CASSPAGTGDQPQHF. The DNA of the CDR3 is TGTGCCAGCAGTCCTGCCGGGACAGGGGATCAGCCCCAGCATTTT.

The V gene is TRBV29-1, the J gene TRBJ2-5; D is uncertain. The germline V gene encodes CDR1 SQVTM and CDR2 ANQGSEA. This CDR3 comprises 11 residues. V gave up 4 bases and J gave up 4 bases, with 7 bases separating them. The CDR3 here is CSVVFGETQYF. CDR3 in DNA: TGCAGCGTTGTGTTTGGAGAGACCCAGTACTTC.

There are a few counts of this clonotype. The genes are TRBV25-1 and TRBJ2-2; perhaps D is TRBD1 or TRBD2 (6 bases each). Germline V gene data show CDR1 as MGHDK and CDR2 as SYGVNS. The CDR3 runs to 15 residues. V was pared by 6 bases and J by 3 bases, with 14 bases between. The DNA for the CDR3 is TGTGCCAGCAGGGGTCCGGGGGCGGACACCGGGGAGCTGTTTTTT. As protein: CASRGPGADTGELFF.

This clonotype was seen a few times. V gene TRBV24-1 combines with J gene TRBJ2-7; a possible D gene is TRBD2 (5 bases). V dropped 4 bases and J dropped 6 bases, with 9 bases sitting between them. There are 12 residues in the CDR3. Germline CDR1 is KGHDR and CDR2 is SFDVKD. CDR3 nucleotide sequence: TGTGCCACCAGTGAATCCGGACTCGAGCAGTACTTC. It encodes CATSESGLEQYF.

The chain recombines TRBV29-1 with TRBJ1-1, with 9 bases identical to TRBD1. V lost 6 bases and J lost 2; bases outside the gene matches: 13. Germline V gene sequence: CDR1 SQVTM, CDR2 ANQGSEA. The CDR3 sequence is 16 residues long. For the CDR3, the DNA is TGCAGCGTCTGCCGAGTCCCGGGACAGGGTAACACTGAAGCTTTCTTT. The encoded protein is CSVCRVPGQGNTEAFF. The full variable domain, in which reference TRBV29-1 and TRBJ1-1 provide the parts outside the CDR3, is SAVISQKPSRDICQRGTSLTIQCQVDSQVTMMFWYRQQPGQSLTLIATANQGSEATYESGFVIDKFPISRPNLTFSTLTVSNMSPEDSSIYLCSVCRVPGQGNTEAFFGQGTRLTVV.

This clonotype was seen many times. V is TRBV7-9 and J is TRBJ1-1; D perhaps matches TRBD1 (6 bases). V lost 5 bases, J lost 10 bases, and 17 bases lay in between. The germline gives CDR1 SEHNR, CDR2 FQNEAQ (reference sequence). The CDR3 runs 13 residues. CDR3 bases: TGTGCCAGCAGCCCCCAAGTACAGGGTCGAGCTTTCTTT. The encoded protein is CASSPQVQGRAFF.

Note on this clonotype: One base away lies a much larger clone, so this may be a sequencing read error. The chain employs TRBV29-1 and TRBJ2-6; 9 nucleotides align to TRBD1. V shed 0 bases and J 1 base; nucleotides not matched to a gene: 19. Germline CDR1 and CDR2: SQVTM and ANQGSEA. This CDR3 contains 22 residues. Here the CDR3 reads CSVEDLLDRGYDSASGANVLTF. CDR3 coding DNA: TGCAGCGTTGAAGATCTTCTGGACAGGGGATATGATAGTGCTTCTGGGGCCAACGTCCTGACTTTC.

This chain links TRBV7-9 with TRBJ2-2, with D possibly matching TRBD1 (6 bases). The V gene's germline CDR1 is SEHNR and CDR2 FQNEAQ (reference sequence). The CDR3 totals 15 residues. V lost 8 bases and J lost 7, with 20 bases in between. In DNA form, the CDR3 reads TGTGCCAGCCGGCGAGGGGACATAACGGTCGGGGAGCTGTTTTTT. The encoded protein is CASRRGDITVGELFF.

The DNA for the CDR3 is TGCGCCAGCAGCTTGGTAGACGAGACCCAGTACTTC. Amino acids: CASSLVDETQYF. The chain has TRBV5-1 and TRBJ2-5; D is unclear. There are 12 residues in the CDR3. The V end lost 0 bases, the J end lost 5 bases, and 5 bases lay between the germline ends. Germline V gene sequence: CDR1 SGHRS, CDR2 YFSETQ.

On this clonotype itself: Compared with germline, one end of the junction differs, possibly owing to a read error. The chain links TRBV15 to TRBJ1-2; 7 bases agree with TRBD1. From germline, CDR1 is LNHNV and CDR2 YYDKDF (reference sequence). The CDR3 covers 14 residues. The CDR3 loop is CAASRRTGDLGYTF. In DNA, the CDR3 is TGTGCCGCCAGCAGACGGACAGGCGACCTTGGCTACACCTTC.

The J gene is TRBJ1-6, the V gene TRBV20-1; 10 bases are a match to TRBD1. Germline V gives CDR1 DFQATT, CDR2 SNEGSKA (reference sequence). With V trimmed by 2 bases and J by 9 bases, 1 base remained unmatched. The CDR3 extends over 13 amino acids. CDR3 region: CSARRDRGSPLHF. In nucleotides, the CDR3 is TGCAGTGCTAGAAGGGACAGGGGTTCACCCCTCCACTTT.

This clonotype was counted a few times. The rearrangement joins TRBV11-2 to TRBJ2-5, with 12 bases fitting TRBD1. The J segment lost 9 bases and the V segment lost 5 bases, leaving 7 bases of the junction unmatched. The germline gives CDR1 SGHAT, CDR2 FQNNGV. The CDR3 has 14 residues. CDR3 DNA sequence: TGTGCCAGCAGCCTCGGGACAGGGGGCTGGGCCCAGTACTTC. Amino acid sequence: CASSLGTGGWAQYF.

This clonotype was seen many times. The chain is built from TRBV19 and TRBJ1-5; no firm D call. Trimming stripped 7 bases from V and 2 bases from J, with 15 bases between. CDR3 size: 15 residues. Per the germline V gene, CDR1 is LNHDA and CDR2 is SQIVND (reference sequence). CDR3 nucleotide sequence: TGTGCCAGTACCAAGCGGGCATTCGGCAATCAGCCCCAGCATTTT. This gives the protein CASTKRAFGNQPQHF.

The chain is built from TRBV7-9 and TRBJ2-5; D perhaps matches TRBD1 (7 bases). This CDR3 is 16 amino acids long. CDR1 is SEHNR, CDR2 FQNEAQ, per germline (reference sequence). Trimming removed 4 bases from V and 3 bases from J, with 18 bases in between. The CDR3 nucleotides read TGTGCCAGCAGCTGGGGTGGCGGGACAGAGAAAGAGACCCAGTACTTC. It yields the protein CASSWGGGTEKETQYF.

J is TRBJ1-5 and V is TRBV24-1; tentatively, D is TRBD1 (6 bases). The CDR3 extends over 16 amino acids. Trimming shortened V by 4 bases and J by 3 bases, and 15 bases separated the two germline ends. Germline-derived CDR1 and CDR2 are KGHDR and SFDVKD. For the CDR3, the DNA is TGTGCCACCAGTGACCCAGGGGCAGGCCTCAATCAGCCCCAGCATTTT. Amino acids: CATSDPGAGLNQPQHF.

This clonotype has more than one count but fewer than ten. CDR3 sequence (DNA): TGTGCCAGCTCACCATTGCCATGGGATGGCTACACCTTC. It codes for CASSPLPWDGYTF. J is TRBJ1-2 and V is TRBV18; D is unresolved. CDR1 and CDR2 from the germline V gene are KGHSH and LQKENI. The V end lost 2 bases, the J end lost 6 bases, and 10 bases lay between the germline ends. The CDR3 consists of 13 residues.

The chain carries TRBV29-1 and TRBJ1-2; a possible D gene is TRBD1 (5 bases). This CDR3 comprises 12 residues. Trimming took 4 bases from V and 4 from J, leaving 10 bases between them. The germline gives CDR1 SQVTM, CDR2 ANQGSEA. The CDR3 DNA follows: TGCAGCGTTGGAGGGGTCGGCTATGGCTACACCTTC. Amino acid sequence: CSVGGVGYGYTF.

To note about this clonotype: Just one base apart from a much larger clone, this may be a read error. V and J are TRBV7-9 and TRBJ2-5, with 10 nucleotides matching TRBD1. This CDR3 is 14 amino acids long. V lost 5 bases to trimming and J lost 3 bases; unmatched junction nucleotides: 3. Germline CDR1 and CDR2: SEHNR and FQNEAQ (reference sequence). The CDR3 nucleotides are TGTGCCAGCAGCAGGGGACAGGGGAAAGAGACCCAGTACTTC. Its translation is CASSRGQGKETQYF.

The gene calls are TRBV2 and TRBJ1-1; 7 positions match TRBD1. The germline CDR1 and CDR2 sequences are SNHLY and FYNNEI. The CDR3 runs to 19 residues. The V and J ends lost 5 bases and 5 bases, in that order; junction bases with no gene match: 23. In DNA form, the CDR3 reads TGTGCCAGCAGTTACCTTTCGTTGGGTGAACAGGGGCGGCGGACTGAAGCTTTCTTT. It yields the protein CASSYLSLGEQGRRTEAFF.

As DNA, the CDR3 is TGTGCCAGCAGCCCTAGTCCCTTGAACACTGAAGCTTTCTTT. Translated, it gives CASSPSPLNTEAFF. The chain is built from TRBV9 and TRBJ1-1; unclear D gene. V was pared by 4 bases and J by 0 bases, with 10 bases between. The CDR3 has 14 residues. Germline V CDR1 and CDR2: SGDLS, YYNGEE. Full variable domain (missing parts from reference TRBV9 and TRBJ1-1): DSGVTQTPKHLITATGQRVTLRCSPRSGDLSVYWYQQSLDQGLQFLIQYYNGEERAKGNILERFSAQQFPDLHSELNLSSLELGDSALYFCASSPSPLNTEAFFGQGTRLTVV.

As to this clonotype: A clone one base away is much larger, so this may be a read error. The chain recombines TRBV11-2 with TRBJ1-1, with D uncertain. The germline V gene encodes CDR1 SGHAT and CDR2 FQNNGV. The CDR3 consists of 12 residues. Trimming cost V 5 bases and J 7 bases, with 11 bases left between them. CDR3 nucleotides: TGTGCCAGCAGCGGTCCTTCTCGTGAAGCTTTCTTT. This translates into CASSGPSREAFF.

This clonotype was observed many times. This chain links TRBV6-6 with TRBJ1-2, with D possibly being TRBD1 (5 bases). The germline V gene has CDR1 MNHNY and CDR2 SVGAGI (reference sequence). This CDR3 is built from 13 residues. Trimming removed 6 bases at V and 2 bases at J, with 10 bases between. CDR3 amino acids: CASSGGRNYGYTF. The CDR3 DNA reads TGTGCCAGCAGCGGGGGACGGAACTATGGCTACACCTTC.